This T cell receptor (beta chain) appears in the sequencing data of a study of blood T cell repertoires in COVID-19. Study at large: In each case, the material was cDNA or gDNA derived from T cells, B-cell-depleted T cells, or PBMCs.

Authors' analysis steps: Nucleated cell counts were estimated from reference gene primer amplification. Produced via immunoSEQ multiplex PCR; TCRdb's table is partial and in-frame only. D and trimming come from the DNA, and the V and J calls and clone size come from that table. Among 240,000 or so clones, about 80% were seen once, and the ten largest hold about 1.9%. Germline V lookup: CDR1 LGHNA, CDR2 YNFKEQ. V gave up 3 bases and J gave up 1 base; unmatched junction bases: 10. This CDR3 has 17 amino acids. This clonotype originated in a woman over 75 with acute or convalescent COVID-19. Sequenced: peripheral blood. The chain joins TRBV4-2 to TRBJ1-1, with 8 bases aligning to TRBD1. The CDR3 sequence is CASSQSHRGLTNTEAFF. CDR3 nucleotide sequence: TGTGCCAGCAGCCAGAGCCACAGGGGGTTGACGAACACTGAAGCTTTCTTT.